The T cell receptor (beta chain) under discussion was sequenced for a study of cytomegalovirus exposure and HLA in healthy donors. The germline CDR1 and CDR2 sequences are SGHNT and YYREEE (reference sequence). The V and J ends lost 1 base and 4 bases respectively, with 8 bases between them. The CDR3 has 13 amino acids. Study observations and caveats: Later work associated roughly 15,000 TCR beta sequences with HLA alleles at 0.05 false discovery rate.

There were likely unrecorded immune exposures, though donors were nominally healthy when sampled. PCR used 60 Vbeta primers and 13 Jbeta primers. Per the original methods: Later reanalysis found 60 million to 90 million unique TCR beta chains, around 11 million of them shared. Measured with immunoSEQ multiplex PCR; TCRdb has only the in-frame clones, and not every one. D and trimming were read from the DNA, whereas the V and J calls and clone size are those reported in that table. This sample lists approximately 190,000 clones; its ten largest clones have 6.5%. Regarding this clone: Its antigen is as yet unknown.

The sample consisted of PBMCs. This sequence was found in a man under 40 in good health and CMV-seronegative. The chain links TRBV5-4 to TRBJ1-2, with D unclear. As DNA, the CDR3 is TGTGCCAGCAGCTTGACTGCTGGCTATGGCTACACCTTC. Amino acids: CASSLTAGYGYTF.